The clone carrying this T cell receptor beta chain was detected a few times. What it binds is unknown. Germline values: CDR1 SSHAT, CDR2 FNYEAQ (reference sequence). V lost 3 bases, J lost 2 bases, and 7 bases lay in between. This CDR3 region has 14 residues. Treatment reported: oral pan-JAK inhibitor, 5-10 mg twice daily. This sample is part of a study of CD8+ T cells in alopecia areata. The study, taken as a whole, reports: Alphabeta T cells residing in normal skin are also sequenced in scalp samples. More clonal than normal scalp was lesional scalp, particularly alopecia totalis/universalis. Expanded CD8+ clones among the top 100, as well as scalp clonality, were significantly decreased by tofacitinib.

cDNA prepared by RNA extraction and subsequent reverse transcription served as the template for sequencing. Only in-frame clones appear in the TCRdb table, and some are missing; sequencing was by immunoSEQ multiplex PCR. The sample holds some 220,000 clones, more than 45% seen once. The input for sequencing was CD4+ T cells sorted from blood, taken at week 4, from a patient treated with tofacitinib. The TCR was taken from a human donor with alopecia areata. This chain joins TRBV7-7 and TRBJ2-2; D is perhaps TRBD2 (6 bases). The DNA for the CDR3 is TGTGCCAGCAGCTTGGGGACTAACACCGGGGAGCTGTTTTTT. Its protein product is CASSLGTNTGELFF.